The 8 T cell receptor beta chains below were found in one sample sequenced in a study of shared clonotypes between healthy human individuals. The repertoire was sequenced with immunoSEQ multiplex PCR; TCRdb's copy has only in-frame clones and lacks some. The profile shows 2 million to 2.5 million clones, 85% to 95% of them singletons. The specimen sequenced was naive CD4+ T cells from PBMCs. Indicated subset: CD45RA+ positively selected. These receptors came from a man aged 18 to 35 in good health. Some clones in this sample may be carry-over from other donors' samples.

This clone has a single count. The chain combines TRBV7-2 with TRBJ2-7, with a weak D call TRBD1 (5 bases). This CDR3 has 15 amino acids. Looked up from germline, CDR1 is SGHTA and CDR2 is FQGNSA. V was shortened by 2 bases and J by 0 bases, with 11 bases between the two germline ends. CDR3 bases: TGTGCCAGCAGCTTAAGACAGAGCGACTCCTACGAGCAGTACTTC. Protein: CASSLRQSDSYEQYF.

CDR3 coding DNA: TGTGCCAGCACAGGGGGCATAACTGGAAACACCATATATTTT. Its translation is CASTGGITGNTIYF. The chain joins TRBV6-1 to TRBJ1-3, with TRBD1 matching 8 bases. V gave up 7 bases and J gave up 2 bases; unmatched junction bases: 4. CDR1 and CDR2 from the germline V gene are MNHNS and SASEGT. The CDR3 loop spans 14 amino acids.

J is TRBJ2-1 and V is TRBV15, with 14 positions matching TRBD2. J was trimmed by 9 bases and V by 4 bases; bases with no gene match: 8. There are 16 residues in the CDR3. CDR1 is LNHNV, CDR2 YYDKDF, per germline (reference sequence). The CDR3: CATSTDGTSGRGEQFF. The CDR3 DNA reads TGTGCCACCAGCACAGACGGGACTAGCGGGAGAGGTGAGCAGTTCTTC.

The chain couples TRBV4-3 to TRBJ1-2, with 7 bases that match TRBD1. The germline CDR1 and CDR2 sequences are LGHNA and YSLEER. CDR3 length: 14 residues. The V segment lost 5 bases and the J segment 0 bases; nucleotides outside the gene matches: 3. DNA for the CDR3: TGCGCCAGCAGCTACGGACAGGCTAACTATGGCTACACCTTC. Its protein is CASSYGQANYGYTF.

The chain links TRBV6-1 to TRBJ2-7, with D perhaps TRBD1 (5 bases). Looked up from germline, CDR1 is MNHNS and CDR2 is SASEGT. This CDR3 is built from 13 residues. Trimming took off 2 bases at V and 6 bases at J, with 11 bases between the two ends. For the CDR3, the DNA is TGTGCCAGCAGTGAACAGACAAGGGGCGAGCAGTACTTC. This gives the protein CASSEQTRGEQYF.

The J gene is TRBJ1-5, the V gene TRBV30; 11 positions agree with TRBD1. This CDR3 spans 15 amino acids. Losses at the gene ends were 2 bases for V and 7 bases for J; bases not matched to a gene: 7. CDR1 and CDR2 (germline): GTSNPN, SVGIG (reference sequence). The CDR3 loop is CAWSIWDRGIQPQHF. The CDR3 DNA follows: TGTGCCTGGAGTATATGGGACAGGGGGATACAGCCCCAGCATTTT.

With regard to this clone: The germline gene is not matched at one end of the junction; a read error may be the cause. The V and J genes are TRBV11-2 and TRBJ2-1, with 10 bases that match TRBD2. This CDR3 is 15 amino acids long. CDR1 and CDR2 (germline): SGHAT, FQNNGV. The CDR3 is CASRLAGGAYNEQFF. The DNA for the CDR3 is TGTGCCAGCAGATTAGCGGGAGGAGCCTACAATGAGCAGTTCTTC.

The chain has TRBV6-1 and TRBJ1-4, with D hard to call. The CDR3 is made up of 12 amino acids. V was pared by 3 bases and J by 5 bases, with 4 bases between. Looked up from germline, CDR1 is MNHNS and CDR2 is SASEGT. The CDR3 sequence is CASSDPNEKLFF. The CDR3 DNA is TGTGCCAGCAGTGACCCGAATGAAAAACTGTTTTTT.